Each of the 25 T cell receptor beta chains below was sequenced from the same sample in a study of T-cell memory formation after mild COVID-19. MiXCR was run by TCRdb on the 5' RACE reads, yielding one entry per CDR3 protein. Of approximately 560,000 distinct CDR3 sequences in the sample, 15% to 20% are singletons; the top ten hold 8.1%. Source material: PBMCs or a T cell subset sorted from them (not recorded which). Source of these receptors: an adult woman who had mild COVID-19 (a few samples of this study predate the infection). Cell type and time point are not known.

The chain joins TRBV20-1 to TRBJ2-3; 10 positions match TRBD2. The CDR3 is 16 residues long. Germline lookup yields CDR1 DFQATT and CDR2 SNEGSKA (reference sequence). J gave up 2 bases and V 0 bases, and 5 bases lay outside the gene matches. CDR3 in DNA: TGCAGTGCTAGAGATAGGCTAGCGGGAGACACAGATACGCAGTATTTT. As protein: CSARDRLAGDTDTQYF.

This clonotype has only a few counts. The DNA of the CDR3 is TGTGCCAGCAGTTACTCGAAGCCTAGCGGGGGGCGTACGCCGCAGACCCAGTACTTC. Residues: CASSYSKPSGGRTPQTQYF. The V gene is TRBV6-5, the J gene TRBJ2-5; TRBD2 matches 11 bases. Germline assignment: CDR1 MNHEY and CDR2 SVGAGI. The V segment lost 0 bases and the J segment 6 bases; nucleotides outside the gene matches: 15. The CDR3 contains 19 residues.

Only a few counts were recorded for this clonotype. This rearrangement joins TRBV5-6 to TRBJ1-1; 7 positions match TRBD1. CDR1 and CDR2 from the germline V gene are SGHDT and YYEEEE. With V trimmed by 6 bases and J by 4 bases, 15 bases remained unmatched. This CDR3 is built from 16 residues. CDR3 sequence reads: CASTLNRGGPSTEAFF. CDR3 DNA sequence: TGTGCCAGCACCCTGAACAGGGGAGGGCCGAGCACTGAAGCTTTCTTT.

This clonotype came up a few times. The gene calls are TRBV2 and TRBJ2-2; no definite D call. Trimming took off 2 bases at V and 6 bases at J, with 7 bases between the two ends. CDR1 and CDR2 (germline): SNHLY, FYNNEI. CDR3 size: 13 residues. Here the CDR3 reads CASSEPRSGELFF. As DNA, the CDR3 is TGTGCCAGCAGTGAACCCCGATCCGGGGAGCTGTTTTTT. The full variable domain, its missing parts supplied by reference TRBV2 and TRBJ2-2, is EPEVTQTPSHQVTQMGQEVILRCVPISNHLYFYWYRQILGQKVEFLVSFYNNEISEKSEIFDDQFSVERPDGSNFTLKIRSTKLEDSAMYFCASSEPRSGELFFGEGSRLTVL.

This clonotype was seen only a few times. V usage is TRBV6-4 and J usage is TRBJ2-1; 9 bases align to TRBD1. The CDR3 consists of 14 residues. The trim removed 0 bases at V and 13 bases at J, leaving 7 bases unmatched. Germline assignment: CDR1 MRHNA and CDR2 SNTAGT. Here the CDR3 DNA reads TGTGCCAGCAGTGACTCTCTGGGGACAGGGCGACAGTTCTTC. This gives the protein CASSDSLGTGRQFF.

The rearrangement links TRBV12-3 or TRBV12-4 to TRBJ1-1, with a weak D call TRBD1 (5 bases). CDR3 size: 15 residues. Deletions cut 5 bases from V and 0 bases from J, with 13 bases between. The CDR3 DNA reads TGTGCCAGCAGTCAGGGACGGAAGATGAACACTGAAGCTTTCTTT. Protein: CASSQGRKMNTEAFF.

The genes are TRBV9 and TRBJ2-2, with 8 bases fitting TRBD1. CDR1 SGDLS and CDR2 YYNGEE come from the germline V gene. The CDR3 loop spans 16 amino acids. Trimming cost V 4 bases and J 8 bases; bases outside gene matches: 13. The chain's CDR3 is CASSFSPTGGIGELFF. Here the CDR3 DNA reads TGTGCCAGCAGCTTCAGTCCTACAGGGGGGATTGGGGAGCTGTTTTTT.

The rearrangement links TRBV28 to TRBJ2-7; TRBD2 agrees at 11 bases. The CDR3 extends over 16 amino acids. V shed 5 bases and J 0 bases; nucleotides not matched to a gene: 6. From germline, CDR1 is MDHEN and CDR2 SYDVKM. The CDR3 loop is CASSPPTSGTSYEQYF. The CDR3 DNA reads as TGTGCCAGCAGTCCTCCGACTAGCGGGACCTCCTACGAGCAGTACTTC. The full variable domain, in which reference TRBV28 and TRBJ2-7 provide the parts outside the CDR3, is DVKVTQSSRYLVKRTGEKVFLECVQDMDHENMFWYRQDPGLGLRLIYFSYDVKMKEKGDIPEGYSVSREKKERFSLILESASTNQTSMYLCASSPPTSGTSYEQYFGPGTRLTVT.

This clonotype was seen more than once but under ten times. This rearrangement joins TRBV11-2 to TRBJ2-3; no clear D gene. V lost 2 bases, J lost 0 bases, and 6 bases lay in between. CDR1 SGHAT and CDR2 FQNNGV come from the germline V gene. This CDR3 spans 14 amino acids. The CDR3: CASSLLTSTDTQYF. CDR3 bases: TGTGCCAGCAGCTTATTGACCAGCACAGATACGCAGTATTTT. The variable domain in full, completed from reference TRBV11-2 and TRBJ2-3, reads EAGVAQSPRYKIIEKRQSVAFWCNPISGHATLYWYQQILGQGPKLLIQFQNNGVVDDSQLPKDRFSAERLKGVDSTLKIQPAKLEDSAVYLCASSLLTSTDTQYFGPGTRLTVL.

The V and J genes are TRBV4-3 and TRBJ2-7; 9 bases agree with TRBD2. Trimming at V came to 0 bases and at J to 3 bases, leaving 9 bases not matched to a gene. The length of the CDR3 is 17 residues. Germline V CDR1 and CDR2: LGHNA, YSLEER. The CDR3 region is CASSQEGPGTSYYEQYF. CDR3 nucleotide sequence: TGCGCCAGCAGCCAAGAAGGACCCGGGACTAGCTACTACGAGCAGTACTTC.

The chain is built from TRBV2 and TRBJ2-7, with 10 bases identical to TRBD1. Germline assignment: CDR1 SNHLY and CDR2 FYNNEI. V was pared by 6 bases and J by 1 base, with 3 bases of the junction left unmatched. The CDR3 length is 14 residues. CDR3 amino acids: CASSEDRGSYEQYF. The CDR3 DNA reads as TGTGCCAGCAGCGAGGACAGGGGGTCCTACGAGCAGTACTTC.

V usage is TRBV18 and J usage is TRBJ1-1, with D perhaps matching TRBD1 (5 bases). Trimming pared 3 bases from V and 3 bases from J, leaving 20 bases between. Germline V CDR1 and CDR2: KGHSH, LQKENI. This CDR3 is built from 17 residues. The CDR3 loop is CASSPLDSNHRYTEAFF. In nucleotides, the CDR3 is TGTGCCAGCTCACCTCTAGACAGCAACCACCGATACACTGAAGCTTTCTTT.

The sample holds a few counts of this clonotype. The chain combines TRBV12-3 or TRBV12-4 with TRBJ2-6; D unclear. V was cut by 8 bases and J by 1 base, with 6 bases left in between. The CDR3 contains 13 residues. CDR3 sequence: CASQGSGANVLTF. The CDR3 DNA reads as TGTGCCAGCCAAGGGTCTGGGGCCAACGTCCTGACTTTC.

The V gene is TRBV13, the J gene TRBJ2-3, with D perhaps TRBD1 (6 bases). The V end was cut by 4 bases, the J end by 0 bases, with 17 bases between. In germline, CDR1 is PRHDT, CDR2 FYEKMQ (reference sequence). This CDR3 comprises 17 residues. CDR3 in DNA: TGTGCCAGCAGCTCCTTAATGGACAGAATGAGCACAGATACGCAGTATTTT. Its translation: CASSSLMDRMSTDTQYF. The full variable domain, completed using reference TRBV13 and TRBJ2-3, is AAGVIQSPRHLIKEKRETATLKCYPIPRHDTVYWYQQGPGQDPQFLISFYEKMQSDKGSIPDRFSAQQFSDYHSELNMSSLELGDSALYFCASSSLMDRMSTDTQYFGPGTRLTVL.

This clonotype was seen only a few times. CDR3 residues: CASSQTSVLNEQFF. The CDR3 coding sequence is TGCGCCAGCAGCCAGACTAGCGTTCTCAATGAGCAGTTCTTC. V and J are TRBV5-1 and TRBJ2-1; 8 bases are a match to TRBD2. J lost 6 bases, V lost 4 bases, and 6 bases had no gene match. Germline values: CDR1 SGHRS, CDR2 YFSETQ. The CDR3 loop spans 14 amino acids.

This clonotype was seen a few times. V and J are TRBV7-9 and TRBJ2-2; 7 positions agree with TRBD1. CDR3 length equals 14 residues. The V segment lost 4 bases and the J segment 3 bases; nucleotides outside the gene matches: 2. Germline-derived CDR1 and CDR2 are SEHNR and FQNEAQ (reference sequence). As DNA, the CDR3 is TGTGCCAGCAGCTCAGACAGGGACACCGGGGAGCTGTTTTTT. Protein: CASSSDRDTGELFF. The entire variable domain, with the rest obtained from reference TRBV7-9 and TRBJ2-2, is as follows: DTGVSQNPRHKITKRGQNVTFRCDPISEHNRLYWYRQTLGQGPEFLTYFQNEAQLEKSRLLSDRFSAERPKGSFSTLEIQRTEQGDSAMYLCASSSDRDTGELFFGEGSRLTVL.

J is TRBJ2-1 and V is TRBV29-1; 12 nucleotides align to TRBD2. From germline, CDR1 is SQVTM and CDR2 ANQGSEA. V dropped 4 bases and J dropped 10; count of bases not matched to a gene: 5. CDR3 length: 13 amino acids. CDR3: CSVGLAGVHEQFF. The DNA for the CDR3 is TGCAGCGTTGGACTAGCGGGAGTGCACGAGCAGTTCTTC.

The table lists this clonotype with a few counts. V is TRBV9 and J is TRBJ2-7; D is ambiguous. Germline V gene lookup returns CDR1 SGDLS and CDR2 YYNGEE. The V end lost 0 bases, the J end lost 5 bases, and 12 bases lay between the germline ends. This CDR3 has 14 residues. CDR3 protein: CASSVGVSFDEQYF. In DNA form, the CDR3 reads TGTGCCAGCAGCGTAGGTGTTAGTTTCGACGAGCAGTACTTC.

This clonotype occurred a few times. The V and J genes are TRBV4-1 and TRBJ1-5; the D is unclear. The length of the CDR3 is 15 residues. V gave up 3 bases and J gave up 7 bases, with 16 bases separating them. Germline CDR1 is MGHRA and CDR2 is YSYEKL. The DNA of the CDR3 is TGCGCCAGCAGCCACCCCGGGCGATCCGGACAGCCCCAGCATTTT. It codes for CASSHPGRSGQPQHF.

There are a few counts of this clonotype. This rearrangement joins TRBV7-9 to TRBJ1-2; 8 bases map to TRBD1. CDR1 and CDR2 from the germline V gene are SEHNR and FQNEAQ (reference sequence). Trimming removed 0 bases from V and 5 bases from J; junction bases left unmatched: 5. CDR3 size: 15 residues. This CDR3 reads CASSLATDRVYGYTF. The CDR3 region has the DNA TGTGCCAGCAGCTTAGCAACGGACAGGGTTTATGGCTACACCTTC.

This clonotype turned up a few times. The V call is TRBV20-1, the J call TRBJ1-6; TRBD1 agrees at 9 bases. The V gene end was trimmed by 2 bases and the J gene end by 9 bases; junction bases not matched to a gene: 8. Germline assignment: CDR1 DFQATT and CDR2 SNEGSKA (reference sequence). The CDR3 is 15 amino acids. CDR3 in DNA: TGCAGTGCTAGACCCTCCGGGACAGGGCTTTCACCCCTCCACTTT. This sequence encodes CSARPSGTGLSPLHF.

The CDR3 nucleotides read TGTGCCAGCAGCTTAGATTGGGGGCGAACTGAAGCTTTCTTT. Protein: CASSLDWGRTEAFF. The rearrangement joins TRBV11-3 to TRBJ1-1, with a tentative D call TRBD1 (6 bases). This CDR3 has 14 amino acids. Looked up from germline, CDR1 is SGHNT and CDR2 is YENEEA. V gave up 0 bases and J gave up 5 bases, with 10 bases separating them.

The rearrangement joins TRBV6-1 to TRBJ1-6; possible D gene TRBD1, 5 bases. CDR1 and CDR2 from the germline V gene are MNHNS and SASEGT. V lost 0 bases and J 2 bases, leaving 5 bases between the germline ends. The CDR3 loop spans 15 amino acids. The CDR3: CASSEAGAYNSPLHF. The CDR3 DNA sequence: TGTGCCAGCAGTGAAGCGGGGGCCTATAATTCACCCCTCCACTTT.

This clonotype was observed many times. The chain joins TRBV5-6 to TRBJ2-2, with D perhaps TRBD2 (6 bases). This CDR3 has 15 amino acids. CDR1 and CDR2 (germline): SGHDT, YYEEEE. V was shortened by 4 bases and J by 6 bases, with 16 bases between the two germline ends. The chain's CDR3 is CASSPSGLIAGELFF. The CDR3 DNA reads TGTGCCAGCAGCCCGTCGGGACTGATCGCCGGGGAGCTGTTTTTT.

The chain employs TRBV12-3 or TRBV12-4 and TRBJ2-1; 9 nucleotides align to TRBD1. The CDR3 has 16 amino acids. V gave up 2 bases and J gave up 5 bases; unmatched junction bases: 7. The CDR3 here is CASSLPGTGKDNEQFF. CDR3 sequence (DNA): TGTGCCAGCAGTTTACCGGGGACAGGGAAAGACAATGAGCAGTTCTTC.